A selection of T cell receptor beta chains follows, all from one sample in a study of T cell clonotyping in hematopoietic cell transplantation. The data were produced by immunoSEQ multiplex PCR, yet TCRdb's version contains in-frame clones alone and is incomplete. The profile covers approximately 26,000 clones, with just over 90% appearing a single time and about 2.3% taken by the ten largest. Sequencing was performed on peripheral blood mononuclear cells, taken before stem cell transplant. Receptors were obtained from a man in his forties or fifties with acute myeloid leukemia. Some clones in this sample may be carry-over from other donors' samples. The CDR3 runs from the conserved cysteine through the conserved F or W. Clone size is given for some rows only: seen once, a few or many times, or a class if the clone is expanded.

clone size,J gene,CDR3 length,V gene,CDR3 protein
NA,TRBJ2-3,16,TRBV4-1,CASSQEGQGWTDTQYF
NA,TRBJ1-1,13,TRBV5-1,CASSWGGGTEAFF
NA,TRBJ1-1,14,TRBV4-2,CASSQHLGRIEAFF
NA,TRBJ1-2,11,TRBV20-1,CSAGTGGGYTF
NA,TRBJ2-2,16,TRBV5-5,CASSFAAGVNTGELFF
NA,TRBJ2-4,21,TRBV6-7,CASSYSRVLIGITLIKNIQYF
NA,TRBJ2-2,16,TRBV28,CASIRQGPPYTGELFF
once,TRBJ2-5,16,TRBV5-1,CASSLAQGTGKETQYF
NA,TRBJ2-5,13,TRBV30,CAWSVLGVRTQYF
once,TRBJ1-6,19,TRBV11-2,CASRSSPGRGERPGSPLHF